The 23 T cell receptor beta chains presented below share a single source sample, sequenced in a study of blood T cell repertoires in COVID-19. Clones were read by immunoSEQ multiplex PCR, and TCRdb kept only the in-frame ones, dropping some. The sample lists some 31,000 clones, 91% seen once, with about 10% in the top ten. Sequencing was done on a sample of peripheral blood. Every receptor here comes from a human donor with active COVID-19. The donor label of this sample is uncertain.

Comment on this clone: At one boundary the junction diverges from the germline segment, which might be a read error. The CDR3 reads CASSLGAGWVF. The CDR3 region has the DNA TGTGCCAGCAGCTTGGGGGCAGGTTGGGTCTTC. The V and J genes are TRBV5-4 and TRBJ1-2; D not certain. CDR1 SGHNT and CDR2 YYREEE come from the germline V gene (reference sequence). The CDR3 contains 11 residues.

The chain joins TRBV3-1 (or the pseudogene TRBV3-2) to TRBJ2-3, with 8 bases identical to TRBD2. J lost 2 bases, V lost 6 bases, and 7 bases had no gene match. The V gene's germline CDR1 is LGHDT and CDR2 YNNKEL (reference sequence). The CDR3 runs to 15 residues. CDR3 nucleotides: TGTGCCAGCAGTTCGAGCGGGAGCCCCACAGATACGCAGTATTTT. Protein product: CASSSSGSPTDTQYF.

In its sample, this clone was seen once. The V and J genes are TRBV12-1 and TRBJ2-6; whether TRBD1, the table's D call, matches the DNA was not checked. TRBV12-1 is an annotated pseudogene. The CDR3 is 17 amino acids. The CDR3 DNA is TGTGCCAGCAGCCTCGGGACAGCTAACTCTGGGGCCAACGTCCTGACTTTC. Protein: CASSLGTANSGANVLTF.

V usage is TRBV5-1 and J usage is TRBJ2-2; D perhaps matches TRBD2 (5 bases). V shed 4 bases and J shed 2 bases, with 15 bases lying between them. Per germline, CDR1 SGHRS and CDR2 YFSETQ. CDR3 length equals 16 residues. The CDR3 DNA is TGCGCCAGCAGCCTGGTGCCGACGGGAAACACCGGGGAGCTGTTTTTT. This gives the protein CASSLVPTGNTGELFF.

The V and J genes are TRBV19 and TRBJ2-3, with 7 bases fitting TRBD2. Germline CDR1 and CDR2: LNHDA and SQIVND (reference sequence). Trimming cost V 3 bases and J 4 bases; bases outside gene matches: 10. The CDR3 totals 16 residues. This CDR3 reads CASSISGIPAADTQYF. Here the CDR3 DNA reads TGTGCCAGTAGTATCAGCGGGATTCCAGCGGCAGATACGCAGTATTTT.

The V call is TRBV7-9, the J call TRBJ1-1, with 8 bases identical to TRBD1. The CDR3 loop spans 15 amino acids. Losses at the gene ends were 3 bases for V and 4 bases for J; bases not matched to a gene: 7. Germline V lookup: CDR1 SEHNR, CDR2 FQNEAQ (reference sequence). The CDR3 loop reads CASSFSLGTGTEAFF. The CDR3 DNA sequence: TGTGCCAGCAGCTTCTCCCTAGGGACAGGCACTGAAGCTTTCTTT.

The V gene is TRBV20-1, the J gene TRBJ2-3; TRBD2 matches at 11 bases. CDR3 size: 15 residues. The V segment lost 3 bases and the J segment 6 bases; nucleotides outside the gene matches: 8. Germline V gene sequence: CDR1 DFQATT, CDR2 SNEGSKA (reference sequence). CDR3 residues: CSASRSSGRIDTQYF. The CDR3 coding sequence is TGCAGTGCTAGTAGGTCTAGCGGGAGGATCGATACGCAGTATTTT.

This clone was counted once. The chain recombines TRBV6-4 with TRBJ1-1, with TRBD1 matching over 7 bases. This CDR3 is built from 18 residues. The trim removed 7 bases at V and 4 bases at J, leaving 21 bases unmatched. Germline-derived CDR1 and CDR2 are MRHNA and SNTAGT. The DNA of the CDR3 is TGTGCCAGCAACGTTTTAGGGGGCGAAATCAGTCAGGTCACTGAAGCTTTCTTT. The encoded protein is CASNVLGGEISQVTEAFF.

This rearrangement joins TRBV9 to TRBJ2-3, with 11 bases fitting TRBD1. Germline V lookup: CDR1 SGDLS, CDR2 YYNGEE. The CDR3 has 14 residues. Trimming removed 2 bases from V and 4 bases from J; junction bases left unmatched: 0. The CDR3 protein is CASSVGQGADTQYF. CDR3 coding DNA: TGTGCCAGCAGCGTGGGACAGGGGGCAGATACGCAGTATTTT.

J is TRBJ2-7 and V is TRBV27, with D hard to call. Germline values: CDR1 MNHEY, CDR2 SMNVEV (reference sequence). The CDR3 covers 15 residues. V shed 6 bases and J shed 1 base, with 16 bases lying between them. The DNA for the CDR3 is TGTGCCAGCAGCTTGTACCCAGATTCTTCCTACGAGCAGTACTTC. Its protein is CASSLYPDSSYEQYF.

The rearrangement uses TRBV19 and TRBJ2-2; D may be TRBD1 (6 bases). The V end was cut by 4 bases, the J end by 5 bases, with 14 bases between. The germline V gene has CDR1 LNHDA and CDR2 SQIVND (reference sequence). The CDR3 loop spans 15 amino acids. The CDR3 DNA reads as TGTGCCAGTAGTAACGCTCAGGGGCGAACCGGGGAGCTGTTTTTT. Residues: CASSNAQGRTGELFF.

The chain links TRBV19 to TRBJ1-2; D gene uncertain. CDR1 and CDR2 from the germline V gene are LNHDA and SQIVND (reference sequence). CDR3 length equals 15 residues. V was cut by 6 bases and J by 2 bases, with 16 bases left in between. The CDR3: CASSPQHLKNYGYTF. CDR3 nucleotides: TGTGCCAGTAGCCCACAGCACCTTAAAAACTATGGCTACACCTTC.

In this sample, this clone turned up once. The chain has TRBV2 and TRBJ1-6; 10 bases match TRBD1. With 10 bases clipped from V and 6 bases from J, the junction kept 9 bases outside the gene matches. The CDR3 consists of 15 residues. Germline-derived CDR1 and CDR2 are SNHLY and FYNNEI. The CDR3 is CAIEGGDRGNSPLHF. CDR3 bases: TGTGCCATCGAGGGCGGGGACAGGGGTAATTCACCCCTCCACTTT.

The gene calls are TRBV21-1 and TRBJ2-7; the table gives TRBD2 as D, unverified against the DNA. TRBV21-1 counts as a pseudogene. This CDR3 comprises 17 residues. CDR3 bases: TGTGCCAGCAGCCTCCCGGGACTAGCGGGAGCGGCGTACGAGCAGTACTTC. Translating it yields CASSLPGLAGAAYEQYF.

J is TRBJ2-5 and V is TRBV13; TRBD2 agrees at 9 bases. CDR1 and CDR2 from the germline V gene are PRHDT and FYEKMQ (reference sequence). The CDR3 has 14 amino acids. J lost 3 bases, V lost 4 bases, and 3 bases had no gene match. CDR3 loop: CASSWREGEETQYF. The CDR3 DNA reads as TGTGCCAGCAGCTGGCGGGAGGGTGAAGAGACCCAGTACTTC.

The chain uses TRBV7-2 and TRBJ1-3; a weak D match, TRBD1 (5 bases). V was cut by 9 bases and J by 1 base, with 7 bases left in between. The CDR3 sequence is 12 residues long. Per the germline V gene, CDR1 is SGHTA and CDR2 is FQGNSA. In DNA, the CDR3 is TGTGCCAGGGGGACTTCTGGAAACACCATATATTTT. Protein: CARGTSGNTIYF.

This clone was counted a few times. The gene calls are TRBV5-1 and TRBJ1-1, with D maybe TRBD1 (5 bases). The V gene lost 5 bases and the J gene lost 1 base, with 12 bases spanning the gap. CDR3 length: 14 amino acids. Germline CDR1 and CDR2: SGHRS and YFSETQ. The CDR3: CASSWGDKNTEAFF. The CDR3 DNA follows: TGCGCCAGCAGTTGGGGGGATAAGAACACTGAAGCTTTCTTT.

V usage is TRBV6-6 and J usage is TRBJ2-1, with D possibly matching TRBD2 (6 bases). Per the germline V gene, CDR1 is MNHNY and CDR2 is SVGAGI (reference sequence). The CDR3 runs to 12 residues. Trimming took 7 bases from V and 4 from J, leaving 8 bases between them. The CDR3 nucleotides read TGTGCCAGCATCGGGGGATACAATGAGCAGTTCTTC. Amino acid sequence: CASIGGYNEQFF.

Worth noting for this clone: At one of its ends the junction is not consistent with the germline gene, which may arise from a read error. This chain links TRBV7-7 with TRBJ2-1, with D possibly TRBD2 on 5 matching bases. The V gene's germline CDR1 is SSHAT and CDR2 FNYEAQ (reference sequence). This CDR3 contains 15 residues. CDR3: CASSSDSSSYNEQFF. As DNA, the CDR3 is TGTGCTAGCAGCTCGGACTCGAGCTCCTACAATGAGCAGTTCTTC.

This clone was seen once. The genes are TRBV18 and TRBJ2-7, with D maybe TRBD2 (5 bases). The CDR3 has 15 residues. Germline V gene sequence: CDR1 KGHSH, CDR2 LQKENI. Trimming stripped 1 base from V and 0 bases from J, with 10 bases between. The CDR3 sequence: CASSPRRGSSYEQYF. Written as DNA, the CDR3 is TGTGCCAGCTCACCACGACGAGGGAGCTCCTACGAGCAGTACTTC.

The chain couples TRBV5-1 to TRBJ1-4; 9 bases map to TRBD1. The junction had 8 bases not matched to a gene; V was cut back by 4 bases and J by 7 bases. There are 15 residues in the CDR3. CDR1 is SGHRS, CDR2 YFSETQ, per germline. The CDR3 nucleotides are TGCGCCAGCAGCCCGGGACAGGGTGGCGGTGAAAAACTGTTTTTT. Protein: CASSPGQGGGEKLFF.

The J gene is TRBJ2-3, the V gene TRBV7-7; a weak D match, TRBD1 (6 bases). This CDR3 is 14 amino acids long. V dropped 1 base and J dropped 6 bases, with 11 bases sitting between them. The germline gives CDR1 SSHAT, CDR2 FNYEAQ (reference sequence). Here the CDR3 reads CASSLGTGWDTQYF. The CDR3 DNA reads as TGTGCCAGCAGCTTAGGCACAGGGTGGGATACGCAGTATTTT.

The chain links TRBV2 to TRBJ1-4; D may be TRBD1 (6 bases). CDR3 size: 12 residues. Germline CDR1 SNHLY, CDR2 FYNNEI. Deletions cut 8 bases from V and 15 bases from J, with 19 bases between. This CDR3 is CASQIAQGQVFF. The DNA for the CDR3 is TGTGCCAGCCAGATAGCACAGGGTCAAGTGTTTTTT.